This T cell receptor beta chain was retrieved from a study of CD8 T cells in Susac syndrome. Random hexamers were used to reverse transcribe the RNA input (about 0.5 to 1 ug). It was immunoSEQ multiplex PCR that amplified TCR beta CDR3 across 54 Vbeta and 13 Jbeta. A single record per CDR3 protein comes from TCRdb applying MiXCR to the immunoSEQ multiplex PCR reads. The profile shows 160,000 or so distinct CDR3 sequences, 90% to 95% of them singletons. Sequences were obtained from CD8+ T cells from PBMCs. The clonotype originates from a human donor with multiple sclerosis.

The CDR3 region has the DNA TGTGCCTGGAGTCCCCCCGCAGGGCGTGGGGCCAACGTCCTGACTTTC. It encodes CAWSPPAGRGANVLTF. The chain uses TRBV30 and TRBJ2-6, with D maybe TRBD1 (5 bases). The CDR3 is made up of 16 amino acids. Germline CDR1 and CDR2: GTSNPN and SVGIG (reference sequence). Trimming removed 2 bases at V and 3 bases at J, with 14 bases between.